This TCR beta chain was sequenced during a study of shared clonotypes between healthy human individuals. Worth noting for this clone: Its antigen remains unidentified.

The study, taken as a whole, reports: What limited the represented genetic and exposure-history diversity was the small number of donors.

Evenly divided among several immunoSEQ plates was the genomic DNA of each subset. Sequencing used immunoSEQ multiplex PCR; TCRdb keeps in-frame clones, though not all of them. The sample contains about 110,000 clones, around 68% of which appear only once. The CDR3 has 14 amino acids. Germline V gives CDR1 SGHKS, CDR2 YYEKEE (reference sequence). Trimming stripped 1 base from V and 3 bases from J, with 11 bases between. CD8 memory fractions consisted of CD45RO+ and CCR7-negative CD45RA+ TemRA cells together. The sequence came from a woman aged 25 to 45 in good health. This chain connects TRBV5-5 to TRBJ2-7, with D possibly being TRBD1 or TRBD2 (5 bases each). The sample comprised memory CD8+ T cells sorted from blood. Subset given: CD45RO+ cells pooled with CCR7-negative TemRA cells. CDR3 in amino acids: CASSLFRGNYEQYF. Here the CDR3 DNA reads TGTGCCAGCAGCTTGTTTCGGGGCAACTACGAGCAGTACTTC.